This T cell receptor (beta chain) was documented in a study of breast tumors, draining lymph nodes, adjacent tissues. Study-level findings and limits: Compared with lymph nodes, tumors were less diverse; compared with nontumor tissue, more. Data fit most tumor T cells coming from lymph node, expanding in tumor. That most tumor T cells come from lymph nodes remained unproven.

The CDR3 extends over 13 amino acids. Trimming cost V 7 bases and J 3 bases, with 10 bases left between them. Looked up from germline, CDR1 is MDHEN and CDR2 is SYDVKM. Axillary draining lymph nodes of breast cancer patients supplied the node samples. TCRdb fed the multiplex PCR reads into MiXCR, producing one record per CDR3 protein. The table shows approximately 90,000 distinct CDR3 sequences, with about 27% occurring only once. This clonotype was seen repeatedly, ten times or more. Its matching antigen is unknown. The chain is built from TRBV28 and TRBJ1-3; D uncertain. Input material: axillary lymph node tissue. This TCR was recovered from a female donor with breast cancer. Some clones in this sample may be carry-over from other donors' samples. The CDR3 nucleotides read TGTGCCAGCACCTTGACCAGTGGAAACACCATATATTTT. It specifies CASTLTSGNTIYF.